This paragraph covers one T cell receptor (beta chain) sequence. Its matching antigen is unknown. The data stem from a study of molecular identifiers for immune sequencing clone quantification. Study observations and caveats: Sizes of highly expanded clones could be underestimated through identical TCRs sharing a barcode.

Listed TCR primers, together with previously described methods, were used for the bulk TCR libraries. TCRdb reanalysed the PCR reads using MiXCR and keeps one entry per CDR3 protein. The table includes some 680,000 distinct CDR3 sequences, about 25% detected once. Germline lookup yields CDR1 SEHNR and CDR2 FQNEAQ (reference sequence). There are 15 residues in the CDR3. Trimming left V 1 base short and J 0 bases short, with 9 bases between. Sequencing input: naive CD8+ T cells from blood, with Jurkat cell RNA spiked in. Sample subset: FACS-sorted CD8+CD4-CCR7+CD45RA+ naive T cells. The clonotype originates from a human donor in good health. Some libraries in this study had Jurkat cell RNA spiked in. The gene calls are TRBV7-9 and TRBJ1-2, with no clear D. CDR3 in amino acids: CASSLGGSPNYGYTF. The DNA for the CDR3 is TGTGCCAGCAGCTTAGGCGGCAGCCCTAACTATGGCTACACCTTC.